This TCR beta chain was sequenced during a study of blood T cell repertoires in COVID-19. In the study overall: PBMCs, B-cell-depleted T cells, or T cells were the source of the cDNA or gDNA that made up the material.

Sequencing was performed with immunoSEQ multiplex PCR; in TCRdb, only in-frame clones are kept and a portion is missing. Of tens of thousands of clones detected, approximately 86% appear once; the ten largest clones hold under 6%. The CDR3 consists of 14 residues. Germline CDR1 and CDR2: SGHTA and FQGNSA. The V end lost 5 bases, the J end lost 1 base, and 11 bases lay between the germline ends. The sequencing sample was made of peripheral blood. The chain joins TRBV7-2 to TRBJ2-5; D not resolved. The TCR comes from a man aged 50-60 years with active COVID-19. The CDR3 spells CASSPSTFQETQYF. The CDR3 region has the DNA TGTGCCAGCAGCCCGAGTACCTTCCAAGAGACCCAGTACTTC.